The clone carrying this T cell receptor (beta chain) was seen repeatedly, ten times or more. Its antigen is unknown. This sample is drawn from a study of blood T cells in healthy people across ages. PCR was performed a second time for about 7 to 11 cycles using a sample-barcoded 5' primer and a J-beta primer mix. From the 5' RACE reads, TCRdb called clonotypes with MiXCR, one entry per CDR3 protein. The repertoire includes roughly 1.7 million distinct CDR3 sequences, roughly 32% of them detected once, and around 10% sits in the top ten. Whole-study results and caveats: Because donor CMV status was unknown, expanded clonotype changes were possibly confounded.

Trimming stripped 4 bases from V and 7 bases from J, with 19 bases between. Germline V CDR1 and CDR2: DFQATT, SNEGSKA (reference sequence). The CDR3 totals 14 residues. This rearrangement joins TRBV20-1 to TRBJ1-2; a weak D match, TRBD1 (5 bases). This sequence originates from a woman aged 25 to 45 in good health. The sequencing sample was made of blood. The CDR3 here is CSAKEGRERSGYTF. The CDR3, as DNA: TGCAGTGCTAAAGAGGGCAGGGAGAGGAGTGGCTACACCTTC.